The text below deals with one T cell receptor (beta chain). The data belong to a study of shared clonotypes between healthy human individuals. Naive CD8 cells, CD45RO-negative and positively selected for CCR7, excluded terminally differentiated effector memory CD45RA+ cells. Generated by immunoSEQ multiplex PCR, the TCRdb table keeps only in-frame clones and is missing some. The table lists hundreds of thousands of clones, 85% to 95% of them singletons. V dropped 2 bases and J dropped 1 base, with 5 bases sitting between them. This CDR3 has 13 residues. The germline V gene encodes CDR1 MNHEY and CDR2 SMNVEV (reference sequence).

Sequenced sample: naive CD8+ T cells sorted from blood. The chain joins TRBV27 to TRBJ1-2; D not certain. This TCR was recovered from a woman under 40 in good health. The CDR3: CASSLRDNYGYTF. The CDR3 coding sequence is TGTGCCAGCAGTTTAAGGGATAACTATGGCTACACCTTC.